This T cell receptor beta chain is drawn from a study of early T cells in non-severe SARS-CoV-2 infection. About the study: Unsorted whole-blood RNA was sequenced in bulk, leaving chains unpaired.

Attachment of unique molecular identifiers was made to individual cDNA molecules. One entry per CDR3 protein, called by TCRdb with MiXCR from the 5' RACE reads. Of around 110,000 distinct CDR3 sequences in the sample, around 10% were seen once. Study outcomes and limitations: Anti-spike CD8 responses were favored in VDJdb matching, and private and CD4 specificities were missed.

The CDR3 spans 13 residues. V was pared by 5 bases and J by 1 base, with 11 bases between. Germline values: CDR1 DFQATT, CDR2 SNEGSKA (reference sequence). This clonotype was counted only a few times. Its antigen remains unknown. This clonotype originated in an adult who was a healthcare worker with PCR-confirmed SARS-CoV-2 infection or an uninfected control (not recorded which). Input material: whole blood. The V and J genes are TRBV20-1 and TRBJ1-2; D may be TRBD1 (6 bases). CDR3 DNA sequence: TGCAGTGCTCTAGGACAGAGTAACTATGGCTACACCTTC. Its translation: CSALGQSNYGYTF.